These 13 T cell receptor beta chains came from one sample sequenced in a study of OX40 agonist ivuxolimab in advanced cancers. The data were produced by immunoSEQ multiplex PCR, yet TCRdb's version contains in-frame clones alone and is incomplete. The sample has tens of thousands of clones; around 92% are singletons. Material: CD4+ or CD8+ T cells sorted from blood, obtained in a trial of the OX40 agonist ivuxolimab. These receptor sequences come from an adult with an advanced solid tumor such as melanoma, head and neck, liver or kidney cancer.

This chain uses TRBV7-8 with TRBJ1-1, with D unresolved. CDR1 is SGHVS and CDR2 is FQNEAQ in the germline V gene. This CDR3 region has 14 residues. The ends were cut back, 5 bases at V and 1 base at J, with 11 bases in the middle. CDR3 sequence (DNA): TGTGCCAGCAGCCCCAGGACGGGGAACACTGAAGCTTTCTTT. It encodes CASSPRTGNTEAFF. Full variable domain (remainder filled in from reference TRBV7-8 and TRBJ1-1): GAGVSQSPRYKVAKRGQDVALRCDPISGHVSLFWYQQALGQGPEFLTYFQNEAQLDKSGLPSDRFFAERPEGSVSTLKIQRTQQEDSAVYLCASSPRTGNTEAFFGQGTRLTVV.

The genes are TRBV7-9 and TRBJ2-7; 11 bases align to TRBD2. The CDR3 consists of 14 residues. The germline gives CDR1 SEHNR, CDR2 FQNEAQ (reference sequence). Trimming took 5 bases from V and 7 from J; bases not matched to a gene: 7. In DNA, the CDR3 is TGTGCCAGCAGCCGTACTAGCGGGAGAGGGGAGCAGTACTTC. Translated: CASSRTSGRGEQYF.

The gene calls are TRBV6-5 and TRBJ2-7; possibly TRBD1 or TRBD2 for D (5 bases each). CDR3 length: 14 residues. Trimming cost V 0 bases and J 0 bases, with 6 bases left between them. Germline CDR1 is MNHEY and CDR2 is SVGAGI. CDR3 coding DNA: TGTGCCAGCAGTTACTCCGGGGCCTCCTACGAGCAGTACTTC. Translating it yields CASSYSGASYEQYF.

The chain carries TRBV9 and TRBJ2-3, with 8 bases lining up with TRBD2. This CDR3 contains 16 residues. Germline loops: CDR1 SGDLS, CDR2 YYNGEE. With 0 bases clipped from V and 2 bases from J, the junction kept 5 bases outside the gene matches. As DNA, the CDR3 is TGTGCCAGCAGCGTAGTAGGGCGGGAGGACACAGATACGCAGTATTTT. This sequence encodes CASSVVGREDTDTQYF.

The rearrangement links TRBV5-6 to TRBJ2-7; D may be TRBD1 (6 bases). V lost 0 bases, J lost 9 bases, and 16 bases lay in between. CDR1 is SGHDT, CDR2 YYEEEE, per germline. This CDR3 is 14 amino acids long. The CDR3 loop is CASSLGTDFRAQYF. The CDR3 nucleotides are TGTGCCAGCAGCTTGGGGACAGACTTTAGGGCGCAGTACTTC.

This chain connects TRBV7-3 to TRBJ2-3; the match to TRBD2 covers 8 bases. With 6 bases clipped from V and 5 bases from J, the junction kept 10 bases outside the gene matches. The CDR3 runs to 15 residues. Germline loops: CDR1 SGHTA, CDR2 FQGTGA. The CDR3 loop reads CASSLTSARLDTQYF. The CDR3 region has the DNA TGTGCCAGCAGTCTGACTAGCGCGAGGTTAGATACGCAGTATTTT.

The V gene is TRBV6-5, the J gene TRBJ2-7, with D maybe TRBD1 (5 bases). CDR1 MNHEY and CDR2 SVGAGI come from the germline V gene. The V gene lost 2 bases and the J gene lost 5 bases, with 10 bases spanning the gap. CDR3 length: 13 residues. CDR3 residues: CASSYRGINEQYF. CDR3 sequence (DNA): TGTGCCAGCAGTTACAGGGGCATCAACGAGCAGTACTTC.

The rearrangement uses TRBV28 and TRBJ2-5; TRBD2 aligns across 8 bases. Germline CDR1 is MDHEN and CDR2 is SYDVKM. Trimming cost V 7 bases and J 5 bases; bases outside gene matches: 15. This CDR3 contains 16 residues. CDR3 region: CASIPGGSGVRETQYF. Written as DNA, the CDR3 is TGTGCCAGCATCCCCGGTGGTAGCGGGGTGAGGGAGACCCAGTACTTC.

The rearrangement uses TRBV29-1 and TRBJ2-5; D is possibly TRBD2 (5 bases). CDR1 SQVTM and CDR2 ANQGSEA come from the germline V gene. The length of the CDR3 is 12 residues. Between the trimmed V and J ends, which lost 6 bases and 5 bases, there was a span of 13 bases. CDR3 coding DNA: TGCAGCGTCCCCCGGGGTGGGGAGACCCAGTACTTC. This encodes CSVPRGGETQYF. The variable domain in full, with the rest retrieved from reference TRBV29-1 and TRBJ2-5, is SAVISQKPSRDICQRGTSLTIQCQVDSQVTMMFWYRQQPGQSLTLIATANQGSEATYESGFVIDKFPISRPNLTFSTLTVSNMSPEDSSIYLCSVPRGGETQYFGPGTRLLVL.

The chain recombines TRBV6-1 with TRBJ2-3; D possibly corresponds to TRBD2 (5 bases). The CDR3 contains 14 residues. V was clipped by 4 bases and J by 0 bases, with 8 bases between them. Germline loops: CDR1 MNHNS, CDR2 SASEGT. For the CDR3, the DNA is TGTGCCAGCAGTGCGGGCGGGAGCACAGATACGCAGTATTTT. Protein sequence: CASSAGGSTDTQYF.

This chain connects TRBV18 to TRBJ1-5; D might be TRBD1 (5 bases). Trimming pared 4 bases from V and 4 bases from J, leaving 11 bases between. The CDR3 runs to 14 residues. Germline V gene data show CDR1 as KGHSH and CDR2 as LQKENI. CDR3 DNA sequence: TGTGCCAGCTCACAAGACAGAACTAATCAGCCCCAGCATTTT. Protein sequence: CASSQDRTNQPQHF.

The chain recombines TRBV4-1 with TRBJ2-6; D is unclear. Germline V gene data show CDR1 as MGHRA and CDR2 as YSYEKL. V gave up 5 bases and J gave up 1 base, with 18 bases separating them. The CDR3 contains 18 residues. For the CDR3, the DNA is TGCGCCAGCAGCTCCCCCCCCGAGGCTGGATCTGGGGCCAACGTCCTGACTTTC. Residues: CASSSPPEAGSGANVLTF.

The chain links TRBV5-1 to TRBJ2-5; 7 bases agree with TRBD2. CDR3 length: 16 amino acids. The V and J ends lost 0 bases and 5 bases, in that order; junction bases with no gene match: 10. CDR1 is SGHRS, CDR2 YFSETQ, per germline. In DNA form, the CDR3 reads TGCGCCAGCAGCTTGGCCCCTAGCGGAGCAGGGGAGACCCAGTACTTC. This gives the protein CASSLAPSGAGETQYF.